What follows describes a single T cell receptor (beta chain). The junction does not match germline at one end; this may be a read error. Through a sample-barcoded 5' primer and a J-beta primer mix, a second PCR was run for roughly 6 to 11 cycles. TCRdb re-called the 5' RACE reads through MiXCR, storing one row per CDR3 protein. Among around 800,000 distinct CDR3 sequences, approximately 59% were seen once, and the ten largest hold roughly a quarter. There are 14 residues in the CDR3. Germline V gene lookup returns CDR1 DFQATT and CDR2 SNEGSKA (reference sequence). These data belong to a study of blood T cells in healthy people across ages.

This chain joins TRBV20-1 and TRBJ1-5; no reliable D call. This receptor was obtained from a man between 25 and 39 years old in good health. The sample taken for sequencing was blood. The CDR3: CSARGAGDNQPRHF. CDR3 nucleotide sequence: TGCAGTGCTAGAGGGGCGGGCGACAATCAGCCCCGGCATTTT.